The 15 T cell receptor beta chains given below trace back to one sample, sequenced in a study of beta chain features in type 1 diabetes. Overall study findings and caveats: Shortening that was moderate but significant affected the TCRB CDR3s of Type 1 diabetes patients in all four CD4+ subsets.

No cognate antigen is known for these TCRs. Expressed TCRB transcripts got sequenced, as all isolated RNA was reverse transcribed. The method was immunoSEQ multiplex PCR; TCRdb's version includes in-frame clones alone and lacks a portion of them. The sample lists 150,000 to 200,000 clones, roughly 59% seen once, with under 0.1% in the top ten. The sequenced material came from naive CD4+ T cells from blood. The receptors stem from a young man with type 1 diabetes.

The chain is built from TRBV30 and TRBJ2-7, with D tentatively TRBD2 (5 bases). Looked up from germline, CDR1 is GTSNPN and CDR2 is SVGIG (reference sequence). CDR3 size: 14 residues. Between the trimmed V and J ends, which lost 3 bases and 1 base, there was a span of 13 bases. CDR3 loop: CAWSPAGSSYEQYF. The CDR3 bases are TGTGCCTGGAGCCCCGCGGGCTCATCCTACGAGCAGTACTTC.

This chain uses TRBV29-1 with TRBJ2-7, with 9 bases identical to TRBD1. CDR1 and CDR2 (germline): SQVTM, ANQGSEA. V shed 6 bases and J 9 bases; nucleotides not matched to a gene: 6. This CDR3 comprises 11 residues. The DNA for the CDR3 is TGCAGCGTCGACACAGGGGGCCGGCAGTACTTC. It codes for CSVDTGGRQYF.

V is TRBV29-1 and J is TRBJ2-7; D gene unclear. Trimming removed 3 bases from V and 7 bases from J, with 22 bases in between. This CDR3 has 15 amino acids. CDR1 is SQVTM and CDR2 is ANQGSEA in the germline V gene. This chain's CDR3 is CSVERVGPISREQYF. The CDR3 bases are TGCAGCGTTGAGCGAGTAGGGCCCATCTCTCGGGAGCAGTACTTC.

The rearrangement uses TRBV13 and TRBJ2-1; a possible D gene is TRBD1 (5 bases). Germline V gene data show CDR1 as PRHDT and CDR2 as FYEKMQ (reference sequence). Trimming removed 1 base from V and 3 bases from J, with 7 bases in between. This CDR3 has 14 residues. The CDR3, as DNA: TGTGCCAGCAGCTTAGACAGGTACTACAATGAGCAGTTCTTC. Translation gives CASSLDRYYNEQFF.

This clone was counted once. The V call is TRBV25-1, the J call TRBJ2-7, with 11 bases identical to TRBD2. The CDR3 is 14 amino acids. Trimming removed 8 bases from V and 0 bases from J; junction bases left unmatched: 3. Germline V lookup: CDR1 MGHDK, CDR2 SYGVNS. CDR3 amino acids: CASASGGSSYEQYF. Here the CDR3 DNA reads TGTGCCAGCGCTAGCGGGGGGTCCTCCTACGAGCAGTACTTC.

The gene calls are TRBV7-2 and TRBJ2-7; 7 bases match TRBD1. V trimming: 5 bases; J trimming: 1 base; junction bases outside the gene matches: 5. The germline gives CDR1 SGHTA, CDR2 FQGNSA. This CDR3 contains 14 residues. The CDR3 protein is CASSPRGQSYEQYF. CDR3 DNA sequence: TGTGCCAGCAGCCCTCGGGGACAGTCCTACGAGCAGTACTTC.

This clone appeared a single time. The chain recombines TRBV29-1 with TRBJ2-7; D is perhaps TRBD2 (6 bases). From germline, CDR1 is SQVTM and CDR2 ANQGSEA. This CDR3 contains 13 residues. Trimming cost V 3 bases and J 7 bases, with 16 bases left between them. This CDR3 reads CSVERQGGEEQYF. DNA for the CDR3: TGCAGCGTTGAGAGGCAGGGAGGTGAGGAGCAGTACTTC.

The chain combines TRBV9 with TRBJ2-1; TRBD2 is a possible D gene (5 bases). V shed 0 bases and J shed 5 bases, with 15 bases lying between them. CDR1 is SGDLS, CDR2 YYNGEE, per germline. The CDR3 spans 16 residues. The CDR3 region has the DNA TGTGCCAGCAGCGTAGCTTTGGCAGCCGGGGACAATGAGCAGTTCTTC. It is translated as CASSVALAAGDNEQFF.

This clone showed up just a few times. The CDR3 coding sequence is TGTGCCAGCAGCTTAGGCTCTGATAGCAATGAGCAGTTCTTC. This sequence encodes CASSLGSDSNEQFF. This chain uses TRBV7-2 with TRBJ2-1, with D unclear. The CDR3 extends over 14 amino acids. V was shortened by 1 base and J by 6 bases, with 10 bases between the two germline ends. Germline CDR1 and CDR2: SGHTA and FQGNSA.

The count of this clone is one. Within the sample, other DNA sequences also encode this same CDR3. This chain's CDR3 is CASSSGLAGQETQYF. In DNA, the CDR3 is TGTGCCAGCAGCTCGGGACTAGCGGGTCAAGAGACCCAGTACTTC. The chain joins TRBV7-2 to TRBJ2-5; 12 bases are a match to TRBD2. Germline V gene sequence: CDR1 SGHTA, CDR2 FQGNSA. With V trimmed by 4 bases and J by 2 bases, 2 bases remained unmatched. CDR3 size: 15 residues.

The genes are TRBV9 and TRBJ2-1; 10 bases are a match to TRBD2. The CDR3 has 15 amino acids. The J segment lost 2 bases and the V segment lost 5 bases, leaving 4 bases of the junction unmatched. Germline V gene sequence: CDR1 SGDLS, CDR2 YYNGEE. The CDR3, as DNA: TGTGCCAGCAGTATAGGACTAGCGGCCTACAATGAGCAGTTCTTC. Protein: CASSIGLAAYNEQFF. Looking up the rest from reference TRBV9 and TRBJ2-1 gives the full variable domain: DSGVTQTPKHLITATGQRVTLRCSPRSGDLSVYWYQQSLDQGLQFLIQYYNGEERAKGNILERFSAQQFPDLHSELNLSSLELGDSALYFCASSIGLAAYNEQFFGPGTRLTVL.

J is TRBJ2-3 and V is TRBV5-4; TRBD1 agrees at 10 bases. The CDR3 consists of 14 residues. Looked up from germline, CDR1 is SGHNT and CDR2 is YYREEE (reference sequence). V shed 2 bases, J shed 5 bases, and the junction held 2 bases outside the gene matches. The CDR3 region has the DNA TGTGCCAGCAGCTTTGGACAGGGGGAAGATACGCAGTATTTT. It specifies CASSFGQGEDTQYF.

Only a few counts were recorded for this clone. V is TRBV4-3 and J is TRBJ2-4; 10 bases fit TRBD2. With V trimmed by 1 base and J by 10 bases, 7 bases remained unmatched. Germline assignment: CDR1 LGHNA and CDR2 YSLEER. This CDR3 region has 15 residues. CDR3 in amino acids: CASSQAASGGRIQYF. CDR3 nucleotides: TGCGCCAGCAGCCAAGCCGCTAGCGGGGGCCGAATTCAGTACTTC.

V and J are TRBV5-4 and TRBJ2-3; the match to TRBD1 covers 7 bases. The V segment lost 3 bases and the J segment 4 bases; nucleotides outside the gene matches: 5. This CDR3 has 14 residues. CDR1 and CDR2 (germline): SGHNT, YYREEE (reference sequence). The CDR3 region is CASSSRQGSDTQYF. CDR3 nucleotide sequence: TGTGCCAGCAGCTCGAGACAGGGTTCAGATACGCAGTATTTT.

CDR3 amino acids: CASSEGQDYEQYF. The CDR3 nucleotides are TGTGCCAGCAGCGAGGGACAGGACTACGAGCAGTACTTC. The chain couples TRBV9 to TRBJ2-7; 8 nucleotides align to TRBD1. The CDR3 loop spans 13 amino acids. Per the germline V gene, CDR1 is SGDLS and CDR2 is YYNGEE. V lost 3 bases to trimming and J lost 3 bases; unmatched junction nucleotides: 2. Drawing the rest from reference TRBV9 and TRBJ2-7, the complete variable domain is DSGVTQTPKHLITATGQRVTLRCSPRSGDLSVYWYQQSLDQGLQFLIQYYNGEERAKGNILERFSAQQFPDLHSELNLSSLELGDSALYFCASSEGQDYEQYFGPGTRLTVT.